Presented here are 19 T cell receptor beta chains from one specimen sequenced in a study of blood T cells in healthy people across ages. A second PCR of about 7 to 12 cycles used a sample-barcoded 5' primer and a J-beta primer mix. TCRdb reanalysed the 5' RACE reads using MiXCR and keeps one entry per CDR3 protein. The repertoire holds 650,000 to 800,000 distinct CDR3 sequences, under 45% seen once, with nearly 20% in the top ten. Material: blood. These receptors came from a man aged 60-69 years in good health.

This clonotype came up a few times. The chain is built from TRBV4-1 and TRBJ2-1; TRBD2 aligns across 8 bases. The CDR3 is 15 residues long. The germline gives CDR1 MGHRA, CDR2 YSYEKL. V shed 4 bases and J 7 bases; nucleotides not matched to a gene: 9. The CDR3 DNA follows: TGCGCCAGCAGCCCAGAGGCGGGGGGCCTGAATGAGCAGTTCTTC. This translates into CASSPEAGGLNEQFF.

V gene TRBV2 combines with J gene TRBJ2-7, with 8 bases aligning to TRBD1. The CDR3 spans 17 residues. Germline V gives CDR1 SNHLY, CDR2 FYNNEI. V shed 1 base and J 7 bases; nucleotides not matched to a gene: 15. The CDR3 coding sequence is TGTGCCAGCAGTGAAGAAGGTGGCGTCGACAGGGGTGATGAGCAGTACTTC. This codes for CASSEEGGVDRGDEQYF. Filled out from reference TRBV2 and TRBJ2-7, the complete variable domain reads EPEVTQTPSHQVTQMGQEVILRCVPISNHLYFYWYRQILGQKVEFLVSFYNNEISEKSEIFDDQFSVERPDGSNFTLKIRSTKLEDSAMYFCASSEEGGVDRGDEQYFGPGTRLTVT.

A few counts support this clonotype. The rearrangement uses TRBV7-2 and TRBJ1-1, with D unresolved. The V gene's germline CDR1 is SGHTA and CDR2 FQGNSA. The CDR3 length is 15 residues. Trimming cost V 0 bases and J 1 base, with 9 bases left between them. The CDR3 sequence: CASSLALGRNTEAFF. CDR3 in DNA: TGTGCCAGCAGCTTAGCTTTGGGCAGGAACACTGAAGCTTTCTTT.

In DNA, the CDR3 is TGTGCCAGCAGTTACTCGACTAGCGGGGGGGCTACGCAGTATTTT. It specifies CASSYSTSGGATQYF. This chain uses TRBV6-5 with TRBJ2-3; TRBD2 matches 14 bases. Germline V lookup: CDR1 MNHEY, CDR2 SVGAGI. The length of the CDR3 is 15 residues. After removal of 0 bases from V and 8 bases from J, the junction contained 1 base not matched to a gene.

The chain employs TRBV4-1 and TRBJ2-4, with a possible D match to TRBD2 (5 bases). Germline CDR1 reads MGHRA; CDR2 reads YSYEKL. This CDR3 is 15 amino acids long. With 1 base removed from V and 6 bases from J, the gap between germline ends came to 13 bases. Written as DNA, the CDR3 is TGCGCCAGCAGCCAAGCTTCGTCGGGGTTAAACATTCAGTACTTC. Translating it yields CASSQASSGLNIQYF.

The chain's CDR3 is CASSPLRTFAYEQYF. The CDR3 region has the DNA TGTGCCAGCAGCCCTCTTAGGACATTCGCCTACGAGCAGTACTTC. The chain links TRBV7-2 to TRBJ2-7; the D gene is possibly TRBD1 (5 bases). This CDR3 region has 15 residues. V gave up 5 bases and J gave up 2 bases, with 16 bases separating them. Germline-derived CDR1 and CDR2 are SGHTA and FQGNSA.

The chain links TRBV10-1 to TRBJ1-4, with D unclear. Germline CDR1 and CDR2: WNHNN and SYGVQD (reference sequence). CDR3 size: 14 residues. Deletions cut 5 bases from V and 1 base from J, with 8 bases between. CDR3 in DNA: TGCGCCAGCAGTAAAGACCGAACTAATGAAAAACTGTTTTTT. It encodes CASSKDRTNEKLFF.

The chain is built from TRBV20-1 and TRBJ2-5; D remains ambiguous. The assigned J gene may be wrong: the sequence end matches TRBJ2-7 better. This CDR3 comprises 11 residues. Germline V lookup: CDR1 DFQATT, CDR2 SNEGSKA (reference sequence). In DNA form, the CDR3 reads TGCAGTGCTAGAGAACAGAACGAGCAGTACTTC. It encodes CSAREQNEQYF.

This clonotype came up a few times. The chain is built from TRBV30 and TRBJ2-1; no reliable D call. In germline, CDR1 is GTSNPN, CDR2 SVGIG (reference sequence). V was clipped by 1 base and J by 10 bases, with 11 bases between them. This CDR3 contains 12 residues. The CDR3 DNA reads TGTGCCTGGAGTGCTGAACCCCCAGAGCAGTTCTTC. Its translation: CAWSAEPPEQFF. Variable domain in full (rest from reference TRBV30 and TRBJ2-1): SQTIHQWPATLVQPVGSPLSLECTVEGTSNPNLYWYRQAAGRGLQLLFYSVGIGQISSEVPQNLSASRPQDRQFILSSKKLLLSDSGFYLCAWSAEPPEQFFGPGTRLTVL.

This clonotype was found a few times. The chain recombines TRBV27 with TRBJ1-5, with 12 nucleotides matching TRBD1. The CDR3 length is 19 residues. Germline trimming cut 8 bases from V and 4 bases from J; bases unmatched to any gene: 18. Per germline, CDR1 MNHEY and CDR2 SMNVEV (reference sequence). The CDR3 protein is CASHYNRDRGQPGNQPQHF. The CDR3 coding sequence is TGTGCCAGCCATTATAACCGGGACAGGGGGCAGCCGGGAAATCAGCCCCAGCATTTT.

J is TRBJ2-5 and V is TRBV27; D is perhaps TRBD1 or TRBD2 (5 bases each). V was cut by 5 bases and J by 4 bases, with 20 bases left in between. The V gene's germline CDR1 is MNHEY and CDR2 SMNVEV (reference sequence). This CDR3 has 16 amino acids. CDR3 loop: CASSSRLSGGGETQYF. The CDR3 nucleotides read TGTGCCAGCAGTAGTCGACTAAGCGGTGGGGGAGAGACCCAGTACTTC.

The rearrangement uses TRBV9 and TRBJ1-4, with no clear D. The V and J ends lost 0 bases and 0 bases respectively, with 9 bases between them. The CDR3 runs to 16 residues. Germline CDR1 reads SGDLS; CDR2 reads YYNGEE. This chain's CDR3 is CASSVDPDATNEKLFF. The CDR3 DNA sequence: TGTGCCAGCAGCGTAGACCCAGATGCAACTAATGAAAAACTGTTTTTT.

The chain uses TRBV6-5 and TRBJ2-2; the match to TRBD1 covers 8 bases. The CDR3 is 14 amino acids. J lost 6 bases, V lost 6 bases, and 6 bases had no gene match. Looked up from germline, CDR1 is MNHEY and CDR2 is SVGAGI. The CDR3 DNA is TGTGCCAGCAGCCCGCGGACAGGGCCCGGGGAGCTGTTTTTT. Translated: CASSPRTGPGELFF.

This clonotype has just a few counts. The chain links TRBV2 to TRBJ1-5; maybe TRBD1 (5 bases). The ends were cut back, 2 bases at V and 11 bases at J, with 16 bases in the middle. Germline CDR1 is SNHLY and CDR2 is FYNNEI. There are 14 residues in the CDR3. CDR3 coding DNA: TGTGCCAGCAGTGAACCGGACACACTTTTAACCCAGCATTTT. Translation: CASSEPDTLLTQHF.

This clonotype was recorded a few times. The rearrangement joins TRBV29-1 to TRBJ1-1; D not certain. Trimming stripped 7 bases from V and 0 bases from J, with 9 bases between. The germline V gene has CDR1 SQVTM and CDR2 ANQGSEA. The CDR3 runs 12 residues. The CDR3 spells CSGREMNTEAFF. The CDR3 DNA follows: TGCAGCGGGAGGGAGATGAACACTGAAGCTTTCTTT.

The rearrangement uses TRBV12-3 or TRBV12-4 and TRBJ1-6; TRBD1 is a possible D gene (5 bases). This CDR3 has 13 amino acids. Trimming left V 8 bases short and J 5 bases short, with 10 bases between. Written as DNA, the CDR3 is TGTGCCAGCGGGGGGTCTCATAATTCACCCCTCCACTTT. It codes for CASGGSHNSPLHF.

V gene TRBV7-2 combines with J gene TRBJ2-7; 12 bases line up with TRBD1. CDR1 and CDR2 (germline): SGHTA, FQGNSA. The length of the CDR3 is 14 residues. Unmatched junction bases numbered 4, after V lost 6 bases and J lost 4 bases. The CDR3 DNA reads TGTGCCAGCAGTTGGGACAGGGGGCGGTACGAGCAGTACTTC. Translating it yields CASSWDRGRYEQYF. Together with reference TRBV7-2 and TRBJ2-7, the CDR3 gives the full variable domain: GAGVSQSPSNKVTEKGKDVELRCDPISGHTALYWYRQSLGQGLEFLIYFQGNSAPDKSGLPSDRFSAERTGGSVSTLTIQRTQQEDSAVYLCASSWDRGRYEQYFGPGTRLTVT.

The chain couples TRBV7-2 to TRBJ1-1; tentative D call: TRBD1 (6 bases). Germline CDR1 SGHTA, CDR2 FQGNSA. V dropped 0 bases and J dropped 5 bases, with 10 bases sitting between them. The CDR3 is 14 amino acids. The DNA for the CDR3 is TGTGCCAGCAGCTTAGCCGGGGGGCAAACTGAAGCTTTCTTT. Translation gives CASSLAGGQTEAFF.

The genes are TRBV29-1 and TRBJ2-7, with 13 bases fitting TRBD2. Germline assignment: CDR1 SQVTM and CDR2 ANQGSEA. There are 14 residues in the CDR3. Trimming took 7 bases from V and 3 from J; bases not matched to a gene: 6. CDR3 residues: CSAQLAGGLYEQYF. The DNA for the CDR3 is TGCAGCGCCCAACTAGCGGGGGGGCTCTACGAGCAGTACTTC.